This TCR beta chain was recovered during a study of shared clonotypes between healthy human individuals. About the study: Donors consisted of a couple of women and a few men between 18 and 49.

Study processing details: For the immunoSEQ data, sequences were junction-only without quality scores, so filtering differed. The table came from immunoSEQ multiplex PCR; TCRdb's copy has only in-frame clones and leaves some out. Clone size and the V and J calls come from that table; the DNA yielded D and trimming. The repertoire consists of about 470,000 clones, with 75% to 85% occurring once and the leading ten covering approximately 13%. J gave up 1 base and V 3 bases, and 6 bases lay outside the gene matches. Germline-derived CDR1 and CDR2 are ENHRY and SYGVKD. There are 17 residues in the CDR3. Sample: PBMCs. This TCR came from a middle-aged woman in good health. Some clones in this sample may be carry-over from other donors' samples. The chain couples TRBV10-3 to TRBJ2-2, with 9 bases fitting TRBD1. The CDR3 is CAISESTGGRNTGELFF. CDR3 nucleotides: TGTGCCATCAGTGAATCCACAGGGGGCCGGAACACCGGGGAGCTGTTTTTT.